The source of this TCR beta chain is a study of patients and donors after allogeneic stem cell transplantation. Germline CDR1 and CDR2: MNHEY and SVGEGT. CDR3 length: 14 amino acids. The V end was cut by 4 bases, the J end by 3 bases, with 10 bases between. TCRdb ran MiXCR on the RT-PCR reads and lists one entry per CDR3 protein. The top ten clones hold around 26% of a sample with approximately 99,000 distinct CDR3 sequences, approximately 35% of them seen once. The chain uses TRBV6-2 or TRBV6-3 and TRBJ1-5; no firm D call. Sequencing was carried out using blood, either unsorted or a sorted T cell fraction (not recorded which). The sequence derives from a human donor who was either an allogeneic HSCT recipient or a stem cell or donor lymphocyte infusion donor (not recorded which). It is not recorded whose cells these are; they may come from a transplant donor. The CDR3 DNA reads as TGTGCCAGCAGTTCTTACTACAACAATCAGCCCCAGCATTTT. Amino acid sequence: CASSSYYNNQPQHF.